The 27 T cell receptor beta chains below all came from one sample that was sequenced in a study of metastatic and nonmetastatic thyroid tumors. TCRdb reprocessed the PCR reads via MiXCR. The table records around 19,000 clones, more than 35% of them present only once. All patients were untreated before thyroid surgery. Input material: tumor tissue. These receptors were collected from a female donor with papillary thyroid cancer or a benign thyroid nodule (not recorded which). Some clones in this sample may be carry-over from other donors' samples.

This clone showed up just a few times. The V gene is TRBV6-2 or TRBV6-3, the J gene TRBJ2-1; 7 bases match TRBD2. With 2 bases clipped from V and 6 bases from J, the junction kept 10 bases outside the gene matches. This CDR3 has 16 residues. Per germline, CDR1 MNHEY and CDR2 SVGEGT. The CDR3 loop is CASSYLGRHKANEQFF. In nucleotides, the CDR3 is TGTGCCAGCAGTTACCTCGGGAGGCATAAGGCCAATGAGCAGTTCTTC.

This clone has only one observation. This chain uses TRBV5-1 with TRBJ1-2, with D tentatively TRBD1 (5 bases). This CDR3 is built from 14 residues. Trimming shortened V by 1 base and J by 1 base, and 8 bases separated the two germline ends. CDR1 is SGHRS and CDR2 is YFSETQ in the germline V gene. CDR3 sequence reads: CASSLQGYNYGYTF. The DNA for the CDR3 is TGCGCCAGCAGCTTGCAGGGATATAACTATGGCTACACCTTC.

The chain couples TRBV7-2 to TRBJ2-5, with TRBD1 as a possible D gene (5 bases). The germline gives CDR1 SGHTA, CDR2 FQGNSA. The germline V and J ends were trimmed by 0 bases and 5 bases, with 19 bases remaining between them. The CDR3 has 17 amino acids. The CDR3 bases are TGTGCCAGCAGCTTAGCCTTTGGTATGGGGCTCGGGGAGACCCAGTACTTC. The encoded protein is CASSLAFGMGLGETQYF. Full variable domain (outside the CDR3, taken from reference TRBV7-2 and TRBJ2-5): GAGVSQSPSNKVTEKGKDVELRCDPISGHTALYWYRQSLGQGLEFLIYFQGNSAPDKSGLPSDRFSAERTGGSVSTLTIQRTQQEDSAVYLCASSLAFGMGLGETQYFGPGTRLLVL.

This clone was observed a handful of times. The chain couples TRBV4-2 to TRBJ2-3; no clear D gene. The CDR3 consists of 14 residues. V lost 7 bases, J lost 3 bases, and 14 bases lay in between. Looked up from germline, CDR1 is LGHNA and CDR2 is YNFKEQ. CDR3 in DNA: TGTGCCAGCACTCCGGTGCTGGGGACAGATACGCAGTATTTT. Its translation: CASTPVLGTDTQYF.

V usage is TRBV9 and J usage is TRBJ2-7, with 9 bases matching TRBD2. This CDR3 spans 16 amino acids. In germline, CDR1 is SGDLS, CDR2 YYNGEE. The ends lost 4 bases at V and 6 bases at J; junction bases unmatched: 14. DNA for the CDR3: TGTGCCAGCAGCCCTTCGGTGGGGACTAGCTTTTCCGAGCAGTACTTC. Translation gives CASSPSVGTSFSEQYF.

This clone was observed a few times. The chain couples TRBV6-6 to TRBJ2-7, with D possibly being TRBD1 (5 bases). Germline CDR1 MNHNY, CDR2 SVGAGI (reference sequence). V was clipped by 2 bases and J by 5 bases, with 10 bases between them. The CDR3 is 13 amino acids. CDR3 nucleotide sequence: TGTGCCAGCAGTTACAATAGGGGTCACGAGCAGTACTTC. It yields the protein CASSYNRGHEQYF.

The gene calls are TRBV6-1 and TRBJ2-2; 11 bases line up with TRBD1. The CDR3 has 14 amino acids. The V and J ends lost 10 bases and 6 bases, in that order; junction bases with no gene match: 7. CDR1 is MNHNS, CDR2 SASEGT, per germline. The DNA of the CDR3 is TGTGCCATCCAGATGGGACAGGGGGCCGGGGAGCTGTTTTTT. Amino acid sequence: CAIQMGQGAGELFF.

The J gene is TRBJ2-7, the V gene TRBV10-3, with 13 bases lining up with TRBD2. The CDR3 sequence is 18 residues long. Germline V CDR1 and CDR2: ENHRY, SYGVKD. V lost 4 bases and J lost 5; bases outside the gene matches: 14. The CDR3 nucleotides read TGTGCCATCAGTGGGAGGATCGATAGGACTAGCGGGAGCGACGAGCAGTACTTC. This encodes CAISGRIDRTSGSDEQYF.

J is TRBJ2-3 and V is TRBV6-2 or TRBV6-3, with D uncertain. CDR3 length: 14 amino acids. Trimming removed 2 bases at V and 4 bases at J, with 10 bases between. CDR1 is MNHEY, CDR2 SVGEGT, per germline. The DNA for the CDR3 is TGTGCCAGCAGTTACCCGAGTTGGGCAGATACGCAGTATTTT. Protein: CASSYPSWADTQYF.

The chain has TRBV27 and TRBJ1-6; D gene uncertain. CDR1 and CDR2 from the germline V gene are MNHEY and SMNVEV (reference sequence). V was cut by 2 bases and J by 7 bases, with 9 bases left in between. This CDR3 comprises 14 residues. In DNA, the CDR3 is TGTGCCAGCAGTTTAATATTTGGGAATTCACCCCTCCACTTT. Amino acid sequence: CASSLIFGNSPLHF.

A few counts support this clone. For the CDR3, the DNA is TGTGCCACCAGTGACCTGGACAGGTACAATGAGCAGTTCTTC. Amino acids: CATSDLDRYNEQFF. J is TRBJ2-1 and V is TRBV24-1; 7 positions agree with TRBD1. The CDR3 contains 14 residues. The V gene end was trimmed by 4 bases and the J gene end by 4 bases; junction bases not matched to a gene: 3. Germline assignment: CDR1 KGHDR and CDR2 SFDVKD.

The chain uses TRBV11-3 and TRBJ2-2; 12 bases match TRBD2. Per the germline V gene, CDR1 is SGHNT and CDR2 is YENEEA. The junction had 4 bases not matched to a gene; V was cut back by 0 bases and J by 8 bases. This CDR3 spans 16 amino acids. CDR3 bases: TGTGCCAGCAGCTTAGACGGACTAGCGGGAACGGGGGAGCTGTTTTTT. The encoded protein is CASSLDGLAGTGELFF. The entire variable domain, with the rest obtained from reference TRBV11-3 and TRBJ2-2, is as follows: EAGVVQSPRYKIIEKKQPVAFWCNPISGHNTLYWYLQNLGQGPELLIRYENEEAVDDSQLPKDRFSAERLKGVDSTLKIQPAELGDSAVYLCASSLDGLAGTGELFFGEGSRLTVL.

The genes are TRBV20-1 and TRBJ2-7, with D perhaps assigned TRBD1 or TRBD2 (6 bases each). This CDR3 spans 12 amino acids. Looked up from germline, CDR1 is DFQATT and CDR2 is SNEGSKA (reference sequence). The germline V and J ends were trimmed by 1 base and 7 bases, with 11 bases remaining between them. The CDR3 sequence: CSARGGAREQYF. CDR3 in DNA: TGCAGTGCTAGAGGGGGGGCGCGTGAGCAGTACTTC.

The CDR3 loop reads CAWRAWDRGSGANVLTF. As DNA, the CDR3 is TGTGCCTGGAGAGCGTGGGACAGGGGAAGTGGGGCCAACGTCCTGACTTTC. The J gene is TRBJ2-6, the V gene TRBV30, with 10 bases identical to TRBD1. This CDR3 is 17 amino acids long. The germline CDR1 and CDR2 sequences are GTSNPN and SVGIG (reference sequence). The ends lost 3 bases at V and 3 bases at J; junction bases unmatched: 8.

The chain employs TRBV27 and TRBJ1-1; D not resolved. Germline V gives CDR1 MNHEY, CDR2 SMNVEV (reference sequence). The CDR3 is 13 amino acids. Trimming removed 6 bases at V and 1 base at J, with 9 bases between. As DNA, the CDR3 is TGTGCCAGCAGGTGGGGTGGGAACACTGAAGCTTTCTTT. Amino acid sequence: CASRWGGNTEAFF.

The chain combines TRBV2 with TRBJ2-5, with TRBD2 matching 9 bases. In germline, CDR1 is SNHLY, CDR2 FYNNEI. The V gene end was trimmed by 8 bases and the J gene end by 2 bases; junction bases not matched to a gene: 6. This CDR3 contains 14 residues. This chain's CDR3 is CASGGLANQETQYF. The CDR3 nucleotides are TGTGCCAGCGGGGGACTAGCAAATCAAGAGACCCAGTACTTC.

This clone showed up many times. The chain is built from TRBV6-1 and TRBJ1-2, with a possible D match to TRBD1 (6 bases). CDR1 and CDR2 (germline): MNHNS, SASEGT. V was shortened by 5 bases and J by 6 bases, with 13 bases between the two germline ends. The CDR3 runs 13 residues. In DNA, the CDR3 is TGTGCCAGCAGTCCAGGGGTCGTTGATGGCTACACCTTC. Amino acid sequence: CASSPGVVDGYTF.

In its sample, this clone ranks as large. V and J are TRBV9 and TRBJ1-2; perhaps TRBD1 as D (5 bases). Looked up from germline, CDR1 is SGDLS and CDR2 is YYNGEE. V lost 4 bases to trimming and J lost 4 bases, with 17 bases between them. This CDR3 is 15 amino acids long. CDR3 loop: CASSLTGDGTYGYTF. The CDR3 coding sequence is TGTGCCAGCAGCCTTACCGGCGACGGGACCTATGGCTACACCTTC.

This clone was seen more than once but under ten times. CDR3 sequence (DNA): TGTGCCAGCAGACTAAGCGGGAGCAGCTACAATGAGCAGTTCTTC. Its translation is CASRLSGSSYNEQFF. The chain employs TRBV6-1 and TRBJ2-1; TRBD2 agrees at 8 bases. This CDR3 comprises 15 residues. The V segment lost 6 bases and the J segment 3 bases; nucleotides outside the gene matches: 7. Germline V CDR1 and CDR2: MNHNS, SASEGT.

The chain employs TRBV6-1 and TRBJ1-3, with D maybe TRBD1 (6 bases). The V end lost 10 bases, the J end lost 2 bases, and 18 bases lay between the germline ends. The germline V gene encodes CDR1 MNHNS and CDR2 SASEGT. The CDR3 loop spans 15 amino acids. CDR3 residues: CATRNRVGAGNTIYF. CDR3 DNA: TGTGCCACCAGAAACAGGGTGGGTGCTGGAAACACCATATATTTT.

The chain joins TRBV6-1 to TRBJ1-2; D unclear. Trimming took 8 bases from V and 2 from J, leaving 12 bases between them. In germline, CDR1 is MNHNS, CDR2 SASEGT. The CDR3 sequence is 13 residues long. As DNA, the CDR3 is TGTGCCAGCGGTCCGGGCCCCAACTATGGCTACACCTTC. This encodes CASGPGPNYGYTF.

This rearrangement joins TRBV28 to TRBJ1-6; D is possibly TRBD1 (6 bases). CDR1 is MDHEN and CDR2 is SYDVKM in the germline V gene. This CDR3 is 14 amino acids long. V was clipped by 6 bases and J by 6 bases, with 12 bases between them. The CDR3 nucleotides are TGTGCCAGCAGCGTGGACAGCATTAATTCACCCCTCCACTTT. Translation: CASSVDSINSPLHF.

The V call is TRBV7-8, the J call TRBJ1-2, with D perhaps TRBD1 (6 bases). Looked up from germline, CDR1 is SGHVS and CDR2 is FQNEAQ. The CDR3 is 13 amino acids. Trimming pared 2 bases from V and 8 bases from J, leaving 12 bases between. The CDR3 loop reads CASSLNTGRGYTF. The CDR3 nucleotides are TGTGCCAGCAGCTTAAACACAGGGCGCGGCTACACCTTC.

Points on this clone: The junction departs from germline at one end; a sequencing error may be responsible. The chain uses TRBV11-2 and TRBJ2-7, with D unresolved. The CDR3 has 12 amino acids. Looked up from germline, CDR1 is SGHAT and CDR2 is FQNNGV. The CDR3 loop is CASSLNYYEQYF. The DNA for the CDR3 is TGTGCCAGCAGCTTAAATTACTACGAGCAGTATTTC.

This chain joins TRBV12-3 or TRBV12-4 and TRBJ2-5; D might be TRBD2 (6 bases). Trimming left V 2 bases short and J 4 bases short, with 20 bases between. The CDR3 sequence is 17 residues long. CDR3 nucleotide sequence: TGTGCCAGCAGTTTAATTCCGGGGCGCGGGAAACGAGAGACCCAGTACTTC. This translates into CASSLIPGRGKRETQYF.

This clone was observed a handful of times. One end of the junction does not line up with germline, which may come from a read error. The same CDR3 can be traced to other DNA sequences in this sample. The V gene is TRBV19, the J gene TRBJ1-6; tentatively, D is TRBD1 (5 bases). Germline V gene sequence: CDR1 LNHDA, CDR2 SQIVND (reference sequence). This CDR3 comprises 15 residues. The DNA of the CDR3 is TGTGCCAGTAGGATCGTTGGGGGAAGAGATTCGCCCCTCCACTTT. Amino acids: CASRIVGGRDSPLHF.

This clone appeared a few times. The V call is TRBV6-2 or TRBV6-3, the J call TRBJ1-1; 12 nucleotides line up with TRBD1. The V gene's germline CDR1 is MNHEY and CDR2 SVGEGT. The J segment lost 1 base and the V segment lost 7 bases, leaving 13 bases of the junction unmatched. The CDR3 spans 18 residues. CDR3 coding DNA: TGTGCCAGCACCCAAGGGACAGGGGGCGACCGAAGGAACACTGAAGCTTTCTTT. Translating gives CASTQGTGGDRRNTEAFF.